The source of this T cell receptor beta chain is a study of CDR3 diversity in severe acne. This CDR3 has 15 amino acids. The V gene's germline CDR1 is MGHDK and CDR2 SYGVNS. With V trimmed by 3 bases and J by 4 bases, 2 bases remained unmatched. TCRdb re-called the PCR reads with MiXCR, one entry per CDR3 protein. The sample consists of about 98,000 distinct CDR3 sequences, around 53% of them appearing once. This clonotype was detected a few times. The receptor was derived from a male donor with acne. Specimen: blood. J is TRBJ2-2 and V is TRBV25-1, with 10 bases identical to TRBD2. In DNA, the CDR3 is TGTGCCAGCAGTGAGGTAGCGGGAGGCACCGGGGAGCTGTTTTTT. This encodes CASSEVAGGTGELFF.